This T cell receptor beta chain was sequenced for a study of blood T cell repertoires in COVID-19. Data came from immunoSEQ multiplex PCR; TCRdb stores just in-frame clones and leaves some out. The data contain about 400,000 clones, 89% of them seen just once; the ten biggest clones take up about 1.7%. The CDR3 totals 20 residues. The V and J ends lost 7 bases and 1 base, in that order; junction bases with no gene match: 21. Per the germline V gene, CDR1 is LNHDA and CDR2 is SQIVND (reference sequence). The specimen was PBMCs or T cells enriched from blood (not recorded which). The sequence was collected from a woman between 25 and 40 years old who had recovered from COVID-19. The chain combines TRBV19 with TRBJ1-4; 7 bases line up with TRBD1. The CDR3, as DNA: TGTGCCAGTACCCCACTCCCGGGACAGTCTACATTGGAAACTAATGAAAAACTGTTTTTT. Protein: CASTPLPGQSTLETNEKLFF.